The subject of this entry is one TCR beta chain. A spike-in of synthetic TCR analog templates was added to each PCR. Data came from immunoSEQ multiplex PCR; TCRdb stores just in-frame clones and leaves some out. The table records approximately 38,000 clones, approximately 86% of them present only once. Time point meaning: peripheral blood 6 weeks after treatment start. This specimen belongs to a study of PD-L1 blockade in urothelial cancer. Study as a whole: Earlier, patients had received 0 to 3 chemotherapy regimens. Per blood sample, T cells had a median of approximately 150,000.

The receptor's source is a man in his 60s with urothelial cancer. This material consisted of PBMCs, taken around atezolizumab (anti-PD-L1) treatment.

CDR3 bases: TGTGCCAGCAGTTCCGGACTAGCGGGGGGGCGGGAGCAGTTCTTC. This gives the protein CASSSGLAGGREQFF. V is TRBV6-6 and J is TRBJ2-1; 15 bases align to TRBD2. This CDR3 comprises 15 residues. J gave up 10 bases and V 4 bases, and 5 bases lay outside the gene matches. Germline CDR1 MNHNY, CDR2 SVGAGI (reference sequence).